This paragraph reports one TCR beta chain. Some clones are missing from TCRdb's copy, which holds only in-frame ones; the method was immunoSEQ multiplex PCR. The table shows fewer than 800,000 clones, with around 92% occurring only once. V dropped 2 bases and J dropped 5; count of bases not matched to a gene: 13. Germline V lookup: CDR1 SEHNR, CDR2 FQNEAQ (reference sequence). This CDR3 spans 18 amino acids. The data were taken from a study of shared clonotypes between healthy human individuals. CD45RO-negative, CCR7-positively selected cells formed the naive CD8 fraction, excluding terminally differentiated effector memory CD45RA+ cells. Donors were Caucasian adults residing in Nashville, Tennessee, USA.

Material for sequencing was naive CD8+ T cells sorted from blood. The clonotype originates from a man between 25 and 39 years old in good health. The chain couples TRBV7-9 to TRBJ2-3, with 10 bases identical to TRBD2. CDR3 sequence (DNA): TGTGCCAGCAGCTTACCTCGAGGGACTAGCGAGGAGGAAGATACGCAGTATTTT. This translates into CASSLPRGTSEEEDTQYF.